These 23 T cell receptor beta chains originate from one sample sequenced in a study of cytomegalovirus exposure and HLA in healthy donors. The primer mix had 60 Vbeta and 13 Jbeta primers. Profiling relied on immunoSEQ multiplex PCR, and the TCRdb table lists in-frame clones only, not all of them. This sample's table has 200,000 to 250,000 clones. The sample was PBMCs. These receptor sequences come from a girl aged 2 to 10 in good health and CMV-seropositive.

The CDR3 sequence is CASSPVGGSTDTQYF. CDR3 nucleotide sequence: TGTGCCAGCAGTCCTGTCGGCGGGAGCACAGATACGCAGTATTTT. The chain joins TRBV6-6 to TRBJ2-3; D is possibly TRBD2 (5 bases). V was clipped by 5 bases and J by 0 bases, with 12 bases between them. Per the germline V gene, CDR1 is MNHNY and CDR2 is SVGAGI (reference sequence). The CDR3 consists of 15 residues.

V usage is TRBV28 and J usage is TRBJ1-1, with 7 bases identical to TRBD1. Germline trimming cut 6 bases from V and 0 bases from J; bases unmatched to any gene: 4. Germline V gene lookup returns CDR1 MDHEN and CDR2 SYDVKM. This CDR3 has 14 amino acids. CDR3 nucleotide sequence: TGTGCCAGCAGCCTAGGGACAGTGAACACTGAAGCTTTCTTT. The encoded protein is CASSLGTVNTEAFF.

The gene calls are TRBV7-6 and TRBJ2-1; the match to TRBD1 covers 8 bases. With 5 bases clipped from V and 4 bases from J, the junction kept 10 bases outside the gene matches. Germline CDR1 reads SGHVS; CDR2 reads FNYEAQ. This CDR3 has 16 residues. DNA for the CDR3: TGTGCCAGCAGCCTAAGTCCGGGACAGGCATACAATGAGCAGTTCTTC. It specifies CASSLSPGQAYNEQFF.

V usage is TRBV2 and J usage is TRBJ2-7, with 7 bases lining up with TRBD2. V was pared by 8 bases and J by 2 bases, with 9 bases of the junction left unmatched. From germline, CDR1 is SNHLY and CDR2 FYNNEI. The CDR3 covers 14 residues. The CDR3 loop is CASSGTTLAYEQYF. The DNA for the CDR3 is TGTGCCAGCTCCGGGACTACCCTCGCCTACGAGCAGTACTTC.

J is TRBJ2-7 and V is TRBV27; 13 bases agree with TRBD2. Trimming removed 2 bases from V and 6 bases from J; junction bases left unmatched: 4. Looked up from germline, CDR1 is MNHEY and CDR2 is SMNVEV (reference sequence). There are 15 residues in the CDR3. CDR3 amino acids: CASSLEGLAGSEQYF. The DNA for the CDR3 is TGTGCCAGCAGTTTAGAGGGACTAGCGGGATCCGAGCAGTACTTC.

This chain links TRBV21-1 with TRBJ2-7; TRBD1 is the table's D call and was not checked against the DNA. TRBV21-1 is a pseudogene locus. This CDR3 spans 15 amino acids. The CDR3 sequence is CASSVGTGCSYEQYF. CDR3 coding DNA: TGTGCCAGCAGCGTCGGGACAGGGTGCTCCTACGAGCAGTACTTC.

The rearrangement joins TRBV29-1 to TRBJ1-1; 7 bases are a match to TRBD1. The CDR3 totals 14 residues. V was pared by 1 base and J by 4 bases, with 6 bases of the junction left unmatched. Germline CDR1 and CDR2: SQVTM and ANQGSEA. CDR3 sequence: CSVEAHRGGTEAFF. The CDR3 DNA reads TGCAGCGTTGAAGCTCACAGGGGAGGCACTGAAGCTTTCTTT.

V and J are TRBV6-1 and TRBJ2-7; TRBD1 agrees at 7 bases. J was trimmed by 0 bases and V by 8 bases; bases with no gene match: 4. Germline V lookup: CDR1 MNHNS, CDR2 SASEGT. CDR3 length: 13 residues. The CDR3 loop reads CASRDSLSYEQYF. DNA of the CDR3: TGTGCCAGCCGGGACAGCCTCTCCTACGAGCAGTACTTC.

The V and J genes are TRBV6-1 and TRBJ2-1; D call uncertain. Germline V gene sequence: CDR1 MNHNS, CDR2 SASEGT. This CDR3 is 13 amino acids long. V was clipped by 5 bases and J by 4 bases, with 9 bases between them. The CDR3 sequence is CASSLNRYNEQFF. CDR3 coding DNA: TGTGCCAGCAGTTTAAACAGATACAATGAGCAGTTCTTC.

The chain recombines TRBV27 with TRBJ2-1, with 7 nucleotides matching TRBD2. V was clipped by 4 bases and J by 7 bases; unmatched bases: 13. This CDR3 has 16 amino acids. Germline CDR1 and CDR2: MNHEY and SMNVEV (reference sequence). CDR3 sequence (DNA): TGTGCCAGCAGTTCCTTAGCTGCGGGAGAAGGGAATGAGCAGTTCTTC. This encodes CASSSLAAGEGNEQFF.

V gene TRBV19 combines with J gene TRBJ2-3, with 8 bases lining up with TRBD2. This CDR3 region has 15 residues. With V trimmed by 6 bases and J by 8 bases, 13 bases remained unmatched. The V gene's germline CDR1 is LNHDA and CDR2 SQIVND (reference sequence). The CDR3 is CASSRGDGLAGTQYF. The DNA for the CDR3 is TGTGCCAGTAGCCGGGGGGACGGTCTAGCGGGTACGCAGTATTTT.

The J gene is TRBJ2-1, the V gene TRBV7-9; tentative D call: TRBD2 (5 bases). The CDR3 has 17 amino acids. Trimming took 4 bases from V and 4 from J, leaving 20 bases between them. The germline V gene has CDR1 SEHNR and CDR2 FQNEAQ (reference sequence). The CDR3 loop reads CASSSFSGAYDYNEQFF. Here the CDR3 DNA reads TGTGCCAGCAGCTCTTTCAGCGGCGCCTATGATTACAATGAGCAGTTCTTC.

The rearrangement links TRBV4-1 to TRBJ1-1, with 7 bases aligning to TRBD1. This CDR3 region has 13 residues. Germline lookup yields CDR1 MGHRA and CDR2 YSYEKL. Trimming removed 4 bases from V and 5 bases from J; junction bases left unmatched: 4. The DNA of the CDR3 is TGCGCCAGCAGCCGATACAGGGGTACTGAAGCTTTCTTT. This gives the protein CASSRYRGTEAFF.

V usage is TRBV10-1 and J usage is TRBJ2-1, with 8 bases matching TRBD2. The CDR3 runs to 14 residues. Germline V CDR1 and CDR2: WNHNN, SYGVQD (reference sequence). Germline trimming cut 8 bases from V and 3 bases from J; bases unmatched to any gene: 6. CDR3 loop: CASQVAGSYNEQFF. The CDR3 DNA reads TGCGCCAGCCAGGTAGCGGGAAGCTACAATGAGCAGTTCTTC.

This rearrangement joins TRBV4-1 to TRBJ1-2; D gene unclear. Per germline, CDR1 MGHRA and CDR2 YSYEKL. V lost 4 bases and J lost 8, with 11 bases in between. This CDR3 has 12 amino acids. The CDR3 region is CASSPDSRGYTF. The CDR3 DNA sequence: TGCGCCAGCAGCCCGGACTCCCGAGGCTACACCTTC.

V is TRBV6-5 and J is TRBJ1-2; 10 bases are a match to TRBD1. The CDR3 is 14 amino acids. Germline values: CDR1 MNHEY, CDR2 SVGAGI. Trimming cost V 6 bases and J 2 bases; bases outside gene matches: 3. CDR3 coding DNA: TGTGCCAGCAGGACAGGGGGCGAGAACTATGGCTACACCTTC. This gives the protein CASRTGGENYGYTF.

This chain connects TRBV27 to TRBJ2-5, with D possibly being TRBD2 (5 bases). The J call may be faulty, since TRBJ2-7 better matches the DNA end. The CDR3 is 14 amino acids. CDR1 and CDR2 (germline): MNHEY, SMNVEV (reference sequence). The CDR3 loop reads CASSLNPDFYEQYF. Written as DNA, the CDR3 is TGTGCCAGCAGTTTAAATCCGGACTTCTACGAGCAGTACTTC.

The chain joins TRBV13 to TRBJ1-4; D not resolved. The germline V gene encodes CDR1 PRHDT and CDR2 FYEKMQ (reference sequence). Trimming removed 4 bases from V and 6 bases from J, with 15 bases in between. CDR3 size: 15 residues. CDR3 region: CASSSPGSGYEKLFF. CDR3 nucleotide sequence: TGTGCCAGCAGCTCCCCCGGGTCCGGCTATGAAAAACTGTTTTTT. Together with reference TRBV13 and TRBJ1-4, the CDR3 gives the full variable domain: AAGVIQSPRHLIKEKRETATLKCYPIPRHDTVYWYQQGPGQDPQFLISFYEKMQSDKGSIPDRFSAQQFSDYHSELNMSSLELGDSALYFCASSSPGSGYEKLFFGSGTQLSVL.

The rearrangement joins TRBV27 to TRBJ2-7, with D possibly being TRBD1 (6 bases). This CDR3 contains 13 residues. V was trimmed by 4 bases and J by 7 bases, leaving 14 bases between them. In germline, CDR1 is MNHEY, CDR2 SMNVEV (reference sequence). CDR3 nucleotides: TGTGCCAGCAGTTCGGCGACAGGATTGGAGCAGTACTTC. Its translation is CASSSATGLEQYF.

V and J are TRBV4-2 and TRBJ1-3; TRBD1 aligns across 7 bases. V was clipped by 1 base and J by 4 bases; unmatched bases: 7. The CDR3 sequence is 16 residues long. The germline gives CDR1 LGHNA, CDR2 YNFKEQ. The CDR3 spells CASSQVADRPGNTIYF. DNA for the CDR3: TGTGCCAGCAGCCAAGTGGCGGACAGGCCAGGAAACACCATATATTTT.

The rearrangement joins TRBV27 to TRBJ1-2, with 10 bases identical to TRBD1. The CDR3 extends over 14 amino acids. Germline values: CDR1 MNHEY, CDR2 SMNVEV (reference sequence). J was trimmed by 7 bases and V by 3 bases; bases with no gene match: 5. CDR3 DNA sequence: TGTGCCAGCAGTTTGACAGGGGGCGAGTCTGGCTACACCTTC. It codes for CASSLTGGESGYTF.

This rearrangement joins TRBV4-2 to TRBJ2-5; 13 positions match TRBD2. The CDR3 totals 15 residues. Germline-derived CDR1 and CDR2 are LGHNA and YNFKEQ. V was clipped by 6 bases and J by 4 bases; unmatched bases: 5. The CDR3 reads CASRRTSGRGETQYF. CDR3 nucleotide sequence: TGTGCCAGCAGACGGACTAGCGGGAGAGGAGAGACCCAGTACTTC.

The V call is TRBV14, the J call TRBJ2-7; 8 bases line up with TRBD2. Germline V gives CDR1 SGHDN, CDR2 FVKESK. This CDR3 contains 14 residues. The junction had 12 bases not matched to a gene; V was cut back by 4 bases and J by 10 bases. CDR3 DNA: TGTGCCAGCAGCCCGAGCGGGAGCCCCTCAGCCCAGTACTTC. Amino acid sequence: CASSPSGSPSAQYF.